The 24 T cell receptor beta chains below all came from one sample that was sequenced in a study of T-cell reconstitution after alpha-beta-depleted transplantation in children. Preparation of the TCRbeta library involved a method that used unique molecular identifiers. Using its own MiXCR run on the PCR reads, TCRdb lists one record per CDR3 protein. The sample includes about 200,000 distinct CDR3 sequences, 6.6% of them seen just once. Sequencing was performed on PBMCs, taken before TCRalphabeta/CD19-depleted stem cell transplant. These receptors all stem from a boy between 2 and 10 years old with acute lymphoblastic leukemia, due to receive a stem cell transplant.

A note on this clonotype: A read error is possible here, since a much larger clone lies one base away. The rearrangement uses TRBV12-3 or TRBV12-4 and TRBJ2-7; TRBD2 might be the D (7 bases). V lost 7 bases to trimming and J lost 3 bases, with 16 bases between them. This CDR3 region has 14 residues. CDR3 in DNA: TGTGCCAGCACCAAGGGAGGGGGTCGCTACGAGCAGTACTTC. Translation: CASTKGGGRYEQYF.

This chain joins TRBV7-2 and TRBJ2-3, with 9 bases fitting TRBD2. V was pared by 3 bases and J by 4 bases, with 5 bases of the junction left unmatched. CDR1 is SGHTA and CDR2 is FQGNSA in the germline V gene. CDR3 length equals 15 residues. The CDR3 here is CASSFGGGGADTQYF. The CDR3 bases are TGTGCCAGCAGCTTTGGTGGCGGGGGGGCAGATACGCAGTATTTT.

The sample holds a few counts of this clonotype. This chain links TRBV20-1 with TRBJ2-1; 8 nucleotides line up with TRBD2. CDR1 DFQATT and CDR2 SNEGSKA come from the germline V gene (reference sequence). This CDR3 is 16 amino acids long. V lost 5 bases and J lost 0; bases outside the gene matches: 9. As DNA, the CDR3 is TGCAGTGCTTCCCAGCTAGCGGGCAGCTCCTACAATGAGCAGTTCTTC. Translation: CSASQLAGSSYNEQFF.

This clonotype was seen more than once but under ten times. This chain connects TRBV6-1 to TRBJ2-7; D gene unclear. The CDR3 is 16 amino acids. Germline assignment: CDR1 MNHNS and CDR2 SASEGT. The V end lost 2 bases, the J end lost 3 bases, and 17 bases lay between the germline ends. The CDR3 reads CASSEFISLLNYEQYF. The CDR3, as DNA: TGTGCCAGCAGTGAATTCATCAGCTTACTCAACTACGAGCAGTACTTC.

This clonotype appeared many times. The rearrangement joins TRBV28 to TRBJ2-7; D gene ambiguous. This CDR3 has 12 amino acids. Looked up from germline, CDR1 is MDHEN and CDR2 is SYDVKM. Trimming stripped 6 bases from V and 4 bases from J, with 10 bases between. The CDR3: CASSLTNYEQYF. In DNA form, the CDR3 reads TGTGCCAGCAGCCTCACAAATTACGAGCAGTACTTC.

At least ten counts were recorded for this clonotype. CDR3 sequence (DNA): TGTGCCAGCAGCTTAGGGGACAGGGAAACGGGGACCCAGTACTTC. It translates to CASSLGDRETGTQYF. The V gene is TRBV11-2, the J gene TRBJ2-5, with TRBD1 matching 9 bases. Germline V CDR1 and CDR2: SGHAT, FQNNGV. The V gene end was trimmed by 1 base and the J gene end by 7 bases; junction bases not matched to a gene: 7. This CDR3 is built from 15 residues.

This chain joins TRBV7-9 and TRBJ1-1, with D perhaps TRBD1 (5 bases). The CDR3 loop spans 15 amino acids. Germline loops: CDR1 SEHNR, CDR2 FQNEAQ (reference sequence). V lost 5 bases, J lost 4 bases, and 17 bases lay in between. CDR3 amino acids: CASSKARGGTTEAFF. DNA for the CDR3: TGTGCCAGCAGCAAGGCTCGCGGGGGGACCACTGAAGCTTTCTTT.

This clonotype has at least ten counts. The chain is built from TRBV12-3 or TRBV12-4 and TRBJ2-5; D possibly uses TRBD1 or TRBD2 (6 bases each). Between the trimmed V and J ends, which lost 7 bases and 4 bases, there was a span of 16 bases. The CDR3 sequence is 14 residues long. CDR3: CASTRTGAGETQYF. CDR3 coding DNA: TGTGCCAGCACCCGAACGGGGGCTGGAGAGACCCAGTACTTC.

This clonotype was seen ten or more times. The genes are TRBV7-6 and TRBJ2-7, with D uncertain. Germline V gene lookup returns CDR1 SGHVS and CDR2 FNYEAQ. The CDR3 is made up of 13 amino acids. V was trimmed by 3 bases and J by 1 base, leaving 7 bases between them. As DNA, the CDR3 is TGTGCCAGCAGCTTGGGCGAGTCCTACGAGCAGTACTTC. Translated, it gives CASSLGESYEQYF.

This clonotype was found many times. This sequence joins TRBV7-2 and TRBJ2-3, with TRBD1 as a possible D gene (5 bases). The CDR3 covers 16 residues. The germline V and J ends were trimmed by 2 bases and 4 bases, with 16 bases remaining between them. From germline, CDR1 is SGHTA and CDR2 FQGNSA. In nucleotides, the CDR3 is TGTGCCAGCAGCTTACAGGGCGGCAGGCAAGCAGATACGCAGTATTTT. Translated, it gives CASSLQGGRQADTQYF.

V and J are TRBV28 and TRBJ1-4; the D gene is possibly TRBD1 (6 bases). The CDR3 extends over 15 amino acids. Germline CDR1 reads MDHEN; CDR2 reads SYDVKM. The V end was cut by 5 bases, the J end by 7 bases, with 17 bases between. DNA of the CDR3: TGTGCCAGCAGTGTCTCAGTAACAGGGAGTGAAAAACTGTTTTTT. Translating gives CASSVSVTGSEKLFF.

This clonotype was seen ten or more times. The genes are TRBV5-1 and TRBJ2-3; the D is unclear. CDR3 length: 12 amino acids. Germline CDR1 reads SGHRS; CDR2 reads YFSETQ. V lost 6 bases and J lost 2, with 7 bases in between. The CDR3 nucleotides read TGCGCCAGCAATGGCAACACAGATACGCAGTATTTT. It translates to CASNGNTDTQYF.

This clonotype was observed at least ten times. For the CDR3, the DNA is TGTGCCAGCAGCTCTACTATGAGCTCCTACAATGAGCAGTTCTTC. It yields the protein CASSSTMSSYNEQFF. This rearrangement joins TRBV5-4 to TRBJ2-1; no firm D call. This CDR3 contains 15 residues. Trimming removed 3 bases at V and 0 bases at J, with 10 bases between. Germline loops: CDR1 SGHNT, CDR2 YYREEE (reference sequence).

The chain combines TRBV7-2 with TRBJ2-7; D is possibly TRBD2 (6 bases). Looked up from germline, CDR1 is SGHTA and CDR2 is FQGNSA. The CDR3 loop spans 11 amino acids. The V end lost 3 bases, the J end lost 7 bases, and 7 bases lay between the germline ends. CDR3 in amino acids: CASSFREEQYF. The CDR3 DNA reads TGTGCCAGCAGCTTTCGGGAGGAGCAGTACTTC.

As concerns this clonotype: Its ends do not fully match the called genes, so a read error is possible. The chain joins TRBV28 to TRBJ2-2, with D tentatively TRBD1 (6 bases). Germline-derived CDR1 and CDR2 are MDHEN and SYDVKM. This CDR3 is built from 13 residues. CDR3 protein: CPTQGRNAGELFF. The CDR3, as DNA: TGTCCCACCCAGGGGCGGAACGCCGGGGAGCTGTTTTTT.

This clonotype was observed at least ten times. The chain combines TRBV7-9 with TRBJ1-1, with D hard to call. V shed 2 bases and J shed 8 bases, with 3 bases lying between them. The CDR3 sequence is 10 residues long. Germline V lookup: CDR1 SEHNR, CDR2 FQNEAQ (reference sequence). CDR3 coding DNA: TGTGCCAGCAGCTTATTAGAAGCTTTCTTT. It yields the protein CASSLLEAFF.

This clonotype occurred many times. The junction shows a germline mismatch at one end, possibly a read error. The chain combines TRBV7-2 with TRBJ2-2, with TRBD1 matching 7 bases. The CDR3 is 15 residues long. Germline V CDR1 and CDR2: SGHTA, FQGNSA. The CDR3 sequence is CASSRQGSNAGELFF. In DNA, the CDR3 is TGTGCCAGCAGCCGACAGGGCTCGAACGCCGGGGAGCTGTTTTTT.

The V gene is TRBV28, the J gene TRBJ1-6, with a weak D call TRBD1 (5 bases). Germline V gene lookup returns CDR1 MDHEN and CDR2 SYDVKM. The CDR3 contains 14 residues. V was clipped by 11 bases and J by 6 bases, with 17 bases between them. CDR3 sequence reads: CAGGDRGSNSPLHF. The CDR3 DNA sequence: TGTGCCGGGGGGGATCGGGGCTCTAATTCACCCCTCCACTTT.

This clonotype has only a few counts. Possible read error: a much larger clone is one base away. The V and J genes are TRBV20-1 and TRBJ2-2, with 7 bases identical to TRBD2. The CDR3 is 17 amino acids. CDR1 is DFQATT and CDR2 is SNEGSKA in the germline V gene (reference sequence). CDR3 nucleotides: TGCTGTGCTAGATCCCCCCGGCTAGCGGAGATCACCGGGGAGCTGTTTTTT. This translates into CCARSPRLAEITGELFF.

At least ten counts were recorded for this clonotype. V gene TRBV12-3 or TRBV12-4 combines with J gene TRBJ2-1; D not certain. This CDR3 is built from 15 residues. Trimming shortened V by 6 bases and J by 6 bases, and 18 bases separated the two germline ends. CDR3 in amino acids: CASSPRFGFGNEQFF. CDR3 DNA: TGTGCCAGCAGCCCGCGGTTCGGGTTCGGCAATGAGCAGTTCTTC.

This clonotype was seen repeatedly, ten times or more. This chain joins TRBV9 and TRBJ2-2; 8 nucleotides agree with TRBD2. V was pared by 3 bases and J by 3 bases, with 4 bases of the junction left unmatched. The CDR3 loop spans 15 amino acids. Germline V gives CDR1 SGDLS, CDR2 YYNGEE. The CDR3 spells CASSGAGGDTGELFF. The CDR3 DNA reads TGTGCCAGCAGCGGTGCGGGGGGCGACACCGGGGAGCTGTTTTTT.

The chain carries TRBV14 and TRBJ2-1, with TRBD1 matching over 7 bases. CDR1 is SGHDN and CDR2 is FVKESK in the germline V gene. Germline trimming cut 1 base from V and 12 bases from J; bases unmatched to any gene: 15. The length of the CDR3 is 16 residues. The CDR3 region is CASSQVQTGSPAGQFF. The CDR3 DNA is TGTGCCAGCAGCCAAGTACAGACAGGGTCTCCGGCGGGGCAGTTCTTC.

This clonotype was recorded many times. The chain is built from TRBV6-5 and TRBJ2-7, with D possibly TRBD1 on 8 matching bases. Trimming removed 1 base at V and 4 bases at J, with 14 bases between. Germline CDR1 and CDR2: MNHEY and SVGAGI. The CDR3 covers 15 residues. The CDR3 loop is CASSYWAQGGYEQYF. The DNA for the CDR3 is TGTGCCAGCAGTTACTGGGCACAGGGGGGGTACGAGCAGTACTTC.

This clonotype rates as large (0.1 to 1%). This chain connects TRBV28 to TRBJ2-4; the match to TRBD1 covers 8 bases. Trimming took 5 bases from V and 7 from J; bases not matched to a gene: 13. The CDR3 sequence is 16 residues long. CDR1 MDHEN and CDR2 SYDVKM come from the germline V gene. The CDR3 coding sequence is TGTGCCAGCAGTCCCCAGGGGGCAGGGCGAGGGAACATTCAGTACTTC. This translates into CASSPQGAGRGNIQYF.